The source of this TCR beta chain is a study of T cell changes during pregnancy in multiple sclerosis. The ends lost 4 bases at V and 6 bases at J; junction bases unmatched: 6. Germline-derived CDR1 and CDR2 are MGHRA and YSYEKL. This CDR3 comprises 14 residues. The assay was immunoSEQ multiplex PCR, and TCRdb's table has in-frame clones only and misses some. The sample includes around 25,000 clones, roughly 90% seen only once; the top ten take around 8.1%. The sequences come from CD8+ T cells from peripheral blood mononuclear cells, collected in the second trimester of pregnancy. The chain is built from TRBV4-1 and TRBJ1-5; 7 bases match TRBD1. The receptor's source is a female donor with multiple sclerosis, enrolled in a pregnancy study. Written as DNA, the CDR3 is TGCGCCAGCAGCCCCCGACAGGGAGGTCAGCCCCAGCATTTT. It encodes CASSPRQGGQPQHF.